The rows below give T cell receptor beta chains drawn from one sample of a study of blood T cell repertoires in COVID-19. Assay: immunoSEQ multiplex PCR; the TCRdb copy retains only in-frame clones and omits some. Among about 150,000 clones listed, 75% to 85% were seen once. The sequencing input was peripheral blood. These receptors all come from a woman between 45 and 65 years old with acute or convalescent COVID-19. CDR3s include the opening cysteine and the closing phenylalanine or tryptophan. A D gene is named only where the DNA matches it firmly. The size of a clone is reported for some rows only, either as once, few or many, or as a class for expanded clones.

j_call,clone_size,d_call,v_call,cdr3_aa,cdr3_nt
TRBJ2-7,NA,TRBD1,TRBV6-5,CASSYGQGAGGQYF,TGTGCCAGCAGTTACGGGCAGGGGGCTGGAGGGCAGTACTTC
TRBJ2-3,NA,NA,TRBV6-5,CASSLQGGGTDTQYF,TGTGCCAGCAGTCTCCAGGGGGGCGGTACAGATACGCAGTATTTT
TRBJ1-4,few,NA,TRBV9,CASSQPYPNEKLFF,TGTGCCAGCAGCCAACCCTACCCGAATGAAAAACTGTTTTTT
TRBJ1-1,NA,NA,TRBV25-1,CASRSLGHLNTEAFF,TGTGCCAGCAGGAGCTTGGGACACTTGAACACTGAAGCTTTCTTT
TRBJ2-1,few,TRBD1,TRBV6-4,CASSVDREKYNEQFF,TGTGCCAGCAGTGTCGACAGGGAGAAATACAATGAGCAGTTCTTC
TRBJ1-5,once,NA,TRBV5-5,CASSPGGLNQPQHF,TGTGCCAGCAGCCCGGGGGGACTCAATCAGCCCCAGCATTTT
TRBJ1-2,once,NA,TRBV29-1,CSADRALYGYTF,TGCAGCGCCGACAGAGCCCTCTATGGCTACACCTTC
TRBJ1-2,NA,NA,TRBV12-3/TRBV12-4,CASSLWADGYTF,TGTGCCAGCAGTTTATGGGCTGATGGCTACACCTTC
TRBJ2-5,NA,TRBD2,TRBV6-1,CASSEVRGGYRGQETQYF,TGTGCCAGCAGTGAGGTGCGGGGGGGGTATCGGGGTCAAGAGACCCAGTACTTC
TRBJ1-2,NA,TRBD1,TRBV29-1,CSVENSGGPNYGYTF,TGCAGCGTTGAAAACTCAGGGGGCCCTAACTATGGCTACACCTTC
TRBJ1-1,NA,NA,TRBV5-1,CASSTTAQNTEAFF,TGCGCCAGCAGCACGACAGCCCAAAACACTGAAGCTTTCTTT
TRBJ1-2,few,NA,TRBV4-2,CASSQETRGYTF,TGTGCCAGCAGCCAAGAAACGCGGGGCTACACCTTC
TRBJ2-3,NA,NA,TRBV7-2,CASTINSGGDTQYF,TGTGCCAGCACTATCAATTCGGGTGGGGATACGCAGTATTTT
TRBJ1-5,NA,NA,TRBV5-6,CASSTYGGLSNQPQHF,TGTGCCAGCAGCACCTATGGGGGGTTAAGCAATCAGCCCCAGCATTTT
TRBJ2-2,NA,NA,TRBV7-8,CASSPSWSESGELFF,TGTGCCAGCAGTCCTAGTTGGTCGGAGTCCGGGGAGCTGTTTTTT
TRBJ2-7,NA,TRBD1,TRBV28,CASSTYGQGAYEQYF,TGTGCCAGCAGTACATACGGCCAGGGGGCGTACGAGCAGTACTTC
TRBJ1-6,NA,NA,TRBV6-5,CASSFTRGEGNSPLHF,TGTGCCAGCAGTTTCACCCGGGGGGAGGGAAATTCACCCCTCCACTTT
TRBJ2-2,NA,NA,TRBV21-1,CPSRSNTGELFF,TGTCCATCCAGATCGAACACCGGGGAGCTGTTTTTT
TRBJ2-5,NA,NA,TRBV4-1,CASSQDHTETQYF,TGCGCCAGCAGCCAAGATCACACCGAGACCCAGTACTTC
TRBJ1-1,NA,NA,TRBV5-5,CASSISPGLNTEAFF,TGTGCCAGCAGCATCTCGCCAGGGTTGAACACTGAAGCTTTCTTT
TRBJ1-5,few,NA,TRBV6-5,CASSYSWTDNQPQHF,TGTGCCAGCAGTTACTCGTGGACAGACAATCAGCCCCAGCATTTT
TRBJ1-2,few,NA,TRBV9,CASSGTTGPTGYTF,TGTGCCAGCAGCGGTACGACAGGCCCGACAGGCTACACCTTC
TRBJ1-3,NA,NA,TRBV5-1,CASRGATSGNTIYF,TGCGCCAGCAGGGGGGCCACCTCTGGAAACACCATATATTTT
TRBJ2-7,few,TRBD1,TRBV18,CASSPPGQGGYEQYF,TGTGCCAGCTCACCACCGGGACAGGGGGGCTACGAGCAGTACTTC
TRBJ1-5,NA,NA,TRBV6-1,CASSERTVNQPQHF,TGTGCCAGCAGTGAACGGACAGTCAATCAGCCCCAGCATTTT
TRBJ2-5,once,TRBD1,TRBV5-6,CASSLVPGTGGQETQYF,TGTGCCAGCAGCTTGGTCCCCGGGACAGGGGGGCAAGAGACCCAGTACTTC
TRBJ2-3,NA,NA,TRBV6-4,CASSDSRGSTDTQYF,TGTGCCAGCAGTGACTCTAGGGGTAGCACAGATACGCAGTATTTT
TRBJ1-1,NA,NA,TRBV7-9,CASSRGVNGDTEAFF,TGTGCCAGCAGCCGTGGGGTCAACGGGGACACTGAAGCTTTCTTT
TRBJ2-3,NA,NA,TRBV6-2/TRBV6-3,CASSSAGPEADTQYF,TGTGCCAGCAGTTCCGCGGGACCCGAGGCAGATACGCAGTATTTT
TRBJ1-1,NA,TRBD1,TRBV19,CASRRDRGASTEAFF,TGTGCCAGTAGACGAGACAGGGGTGCTTCCACTGAAGCTTTCTTT
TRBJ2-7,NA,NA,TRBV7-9,CASSSPLQGSEQYF,TGTGCCAGCAGCTCGCCTTTGCAGGGTTCGGAGCAGTACTTC
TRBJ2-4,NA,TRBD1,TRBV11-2,CASSFGRGKGFQYF,TGTGCCAGCAGCTTCGGCAGGGGGAAAGGGTTTCAGTACTTC
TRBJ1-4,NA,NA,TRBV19,CASKREEFEKLFF,TGTGCCAGTAAGCGGGAAGAATTCGAAAAACTGTTTTTT
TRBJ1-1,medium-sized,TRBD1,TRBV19,CASKQGPTEAFF,TGTGCCAGTAAACAGGGGCCGACTGAAGCTTTCTTT
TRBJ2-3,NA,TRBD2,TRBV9,CASSVDGAGGTDTQYF,TGTGCCAGCAGCGTAGATGGAGCGGGGGGCACAGATACGCAGTATTTT
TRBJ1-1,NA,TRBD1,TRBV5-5,CASSAHGATGDTEAFF,TGTGCCAGCAGCGCCCACGGGGCGACAGGGGATACTGAAGCTTTCTTT
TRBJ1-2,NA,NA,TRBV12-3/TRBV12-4,CASSSGRGYGYTF,TGTGCCAGCAGTTCCGGCAGGGGCTATGGCTACACCTTC
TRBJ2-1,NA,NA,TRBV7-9,CATYFGSSYNEQFF,TGTGCCACCTACTTCGGGAGCTCCTACAATGAGCAGTTCTTC
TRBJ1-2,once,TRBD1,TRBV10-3,CAISDPGQGEYGYTF,TGTGCCATCAGTGATCCCGGACAGGGGGAGTATGGCTACACCTTC
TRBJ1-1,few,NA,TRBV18,CASSPGVRRNTEAFF,TGTGCCAGCTCACCCGGCGTGCGGCGAAACACTGAAGCTTTCTTT
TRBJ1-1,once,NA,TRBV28,CASSSGVGTEAFF,TGTGCCAGCAGTTCCGGGGTGGGCACTGAAGCTTTCTTT
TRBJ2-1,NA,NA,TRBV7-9,CASSPPSSDEQFF,TGTGCCAGCAGCCCTCCGTCTTCGGATGAGCAGTTCTTC
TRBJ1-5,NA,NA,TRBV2,CASSARSGQPQHF,TGTGCCAGCAGTGCAAGGTCGGGTCAGCCCCAGCATTTT
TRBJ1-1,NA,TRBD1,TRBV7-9,CASSSQGVRNTEAFF,TGTGCCAGCAGCTCCCAGGGGGTGAGGAACACTGAAGCTTTCTTT
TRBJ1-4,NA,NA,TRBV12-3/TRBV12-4,CASSPNRAPGLFF,TGTGCCAGCAGTCCTAACAGGGCGCCGGGACTGTTTTTT
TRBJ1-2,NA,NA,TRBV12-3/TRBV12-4,CASRVLGPNGYTF,TGTGCCAGCAGGGTTCTGGGGCCCAATGGCTACACCTTC
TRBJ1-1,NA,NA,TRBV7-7,CASVPIQNTEAFF,TGTGCCAGCGTCCCTATTCAGAACACTGAAGCTTTCTTT
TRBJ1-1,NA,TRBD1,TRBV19,CASSIGRQGRETEAFF,TGTGCCAGTAGTATAGGGAGACAGGGAAGAGAAACTGAAGCTTTCTTT
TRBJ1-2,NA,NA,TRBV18,CASSRNRDNYGYTF,TGTGCCAGCTCACGGAACAGGGATAACTATGGCTACACCTTC
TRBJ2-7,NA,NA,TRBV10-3,CAIKGAPGYYEQYF,TGTGCCATCAAGGGCGCCCCGGGATACTACGAGCAGTACTTC
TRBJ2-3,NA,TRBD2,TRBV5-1,CASSLDTSGGTDTQYF,TGCGCCAGCAGCTTGGATACTAGCGGGGGTACAGATACGCAGTATTTT
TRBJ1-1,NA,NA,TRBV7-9,CASSSTRSAEAFF,TGTGCCAGCAGTTCGACCCGGAGCGCTGAAGCTTTCTTT
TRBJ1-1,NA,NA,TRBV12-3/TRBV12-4,CASSLGGSEAFF,TGTGCCAGCAGTTTAGGAGGGAGTGAAGCTTTCTTT